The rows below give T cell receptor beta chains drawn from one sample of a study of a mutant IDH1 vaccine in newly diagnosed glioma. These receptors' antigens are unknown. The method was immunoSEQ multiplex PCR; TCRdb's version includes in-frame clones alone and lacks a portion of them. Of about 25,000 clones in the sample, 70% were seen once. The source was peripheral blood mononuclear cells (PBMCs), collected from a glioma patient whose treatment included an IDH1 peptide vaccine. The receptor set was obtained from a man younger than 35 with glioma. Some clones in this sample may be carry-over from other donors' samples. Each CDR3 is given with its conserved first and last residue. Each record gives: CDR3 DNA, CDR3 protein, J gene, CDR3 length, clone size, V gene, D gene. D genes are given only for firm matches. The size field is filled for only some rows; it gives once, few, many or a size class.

TGTGCCAGCAGTTGGCAGGGAGAGGGCTACGAGCAGTACTTC CASSWQGEGYEQYF TRBJ2-7 14 NA TRBV6-5 NA
TGTGCCATCAGTCCCGGGACAGGGGCTCATGGCTACACCTTC CAISPGTGAHGYTF TRBJ1-2 14 NA TRBV10-3 TRBD1
TGCAGCGTTATAACGCAGGCAGGGATTCAAGGTGAGCAGTTCTTC CSVITQAGIQGEQFF TRBJ2-1 15 NA TRBV29-1 NA
TGCGCCAGCAGCCAAGAGTCTATTGGGGAGTACGAGCAGTACTTC CASSQESIGEYEQYF TRBJ2-7 15 NA TRBV4-1 NA
TGTGCCAGCAGTTTTGGGACAGCGAAGAAAGCTTTCTTT CASSFGTAKKAFF TRBJ1-1 13 NA TRBV6-5 TRBD1
TGTGCCAGCAGGCCAGGGGGCCTAAGGGGCTACACCTTC CASRPGGLRGYTF TRBJ1-2 13 NA TRBV5-6 TRBD1
TGTGCCAGTAGAAGGGGTAGTGGCACTGAAGCTTTCTTT CASRRGSGTEAFF TRBJ1-1 13 NA TRBV19 NA
TGTGCCAGCAGTACTTTCTCCCCGGTGGACGATGGCTACACCTTC CASSTFSPVDDGYTF TRBJ1-2 15 NA TRBV6-5 NA
TGTGCCAGTAGTAACACCGGGACCCGGTGTTTT CASSNTGTRCF TRBJ1-3 11 NA TRBV19 NA
TGTGCCAGCAGCTTATCAGCCACCGGGACAGGGGATAGAAACATTCAGTACTTC CASSLSATGTGDRNIQYF TRBJ2-4 18 NA TRBV7-2 TRBD1
TGTGCCAGCTCGCCCATCCGTCAGGGGGTGAACACTGAAGCTTTCTTT CASSPIRQGVNTEAFF TRBJ1-1 16 NA TRBV18 TRBD1
TGCAGCGTTGCCAACAGCGCGGGGAACACTGAAGCTTTCTTT CSVANSAGNTEAFF TRBJ1-1 14 NA TRBV29-1 NA
TGCGCCAGCAGCACCCGGGCCAGCCTTGACTATAATTCACCCCTCCACTTT CASSTRASLDYNSPLHF TRBJ1-6 17 NA TRBV4-3 NA
TGTGCCAGTAACCGGGTGCTTGCAGATACGCAGTATTTT CASNRVLADTQYF TRBJ2-3 13 NA TRBV19 NA
TGCGCCAGCAGCTCGGGACTAGCGGGAATTTCAGAAAGACCTGACGAGCAGTACTTC CASSSGLAGISERPDEQYF TRBJ2-7 19 NA TRBV5-1 TRBD2
TGTGCCAGTAGTATTCCGCAGGGACCGCTGAACTTAGACTGGGACTATGGCTACACCTTC CASSIPQGPLNLDWDYGYTF TRBJ1-2 20 NA TRBV19 NA
TGTGCCAGCAGTGCCACGGACTCTGGGGCCAACGTCCTGACTTTC CASSATDSGANVLTF TRBJ2-6 15 NA TRBV6-4 NA
TGTGCCGGCAAACAGAGCTCTGGAAACACCATATATTTT CAGKQSSGNTIYF TRBJ1-3 13 NA TRBV2 NA
TGTGCCAGCAGCGTACTCGGGGGAGATACGCAGTATTTT CASSVLGGDTQYF TRBJ2-3 13 NA TRBV9 NA
TGTGCCAGTAGTCCGGAAACACAGAGCACTGAAGCTTTCTTT CASSPETQSTEAFF TRBJ1-1 14 NA TRBV19 NA
TGTGCCAGCAGTTATCGGAGAGGGGCTACCTACGAGCAGTACTTC CASSYRRGATYEQYF TRBJ2-7 15 NA TRBV6-5 NA
TGTGCCAGTAGTATAGGAAGCCCCTGGGGCACTGAAGCTTTCTTT CASSIGSPWGTEAFF TRBJ1-1 15 NA TRBV19 NA
TGTGCCAGCAGCCCTCCGGGACAGTACAATGAGCAGTTCTTC CASSPPGQYNEQFF TRBJ2-1 14 few TRBV7-9 TRBD1
TGTGCCAGCTCCGAATGGGACAGGGAAATTAGCAATCAGCCCCAGCATTTT CASSEWDREISNQPQHF TRBJ1-5 17 few TRBV18 TRBD1
TGTGCCAGCAGCGTAGAGACAGGGGCCGGCTATGGCTACACCTTC CASSVETGAGYGYTF TRBJ1-2 15 few TRBV9 TRBD1
TGTGCCAGCAGCCGGGACAGGGTGAAAGAGCCCCAGCATTTT CASSRDRVKEPQHF TRBJ1-5 14 NA TRBV5-5 TRBD1
TGTGCCAGTAGTTATACTAGGGCGGATGAGCAGTTCTTC CASSYTRADEQFF TRBJ2-1 13 NA TRBV19 NA
TGTGCCAGCAGTTACCCCGGCCAGGGCAAGACCCAGTACTTC CASSYPGQGKTQYF TRBJ2-5 14 NA TRBV6-5 NA
TGTGCCAGCTCACCGCCAGGGGTAGGTTCACCCCTCCACTTT CASSPPGVGSPLHF TRBJ1-6 14 NA TRBV18 NA
TGTGCCAGCAGTTTCCGATTCTCAGGGGTTTCACCCCTCCACTTT CASSFRFSGVSPLHF TRBJ1-6 15 NA TRBV6-5 NA
TGTGCCAGCAGGGGTCCGGGTGACTTAGGGACCGGGGAGCTGTTTTTT CASRGPGDLGTGELFF TRBJ2-2 16 NA TRBV2 NA
TGTGCCAGCAGCTTAGAGGGGCCAGCCCAAGAGACCCAGTACTTC CASSLEGPAQETQYF TRBJ2-5 15 NA TRBV7-9 NA
TGTGCCAGCAGCCCTGGACAGCACTACGAGCAGTACTTC CASSPGQHYEQYF TRBJ2-7 13 few TRBV28 NA
TGTGCCAGCAGCGTAGTCATGGGGGCTTCGAACACCGGGGAGCTGTTTTTT CASSVVMGASNTGELFF TRBJ2-2 17 NA TRBV9 NA
TGTGCCAGCAGCTTAACTCGCTCGCTTAACACTGAAGCTTTCTTT CASSLTRSLNTEAFF TRBJ1-1 15 NA TRBV5-5 NA
TGTGCCAGCAGCCCCCGGGCCGGGGAGCTGTTTTTT CASSPRAGELFF TRBJ2-2 12 NA TRBV7-3 NA
TGTGCCAGTAGTATGAACAGGAACACTGAAGCTTTCTTT CASSMNRNTEAFF TRBJ1-1 13 NA TRBV19 NA
TGCGCCAGCAGCCAATTCACAGGGTACGAGCAGTACTTC CASSQFTGYEQYF TRBJ2-7 13 NA TRBV4-3 NA
TGCAGCGTTGGACCCCGACTAGCGGGAGGGGGGTACGAGCAGTACTTC CSVGPRLAGGGYEQYF TRBJ2-7 16 NA TRBV29-1 TRBD2
TGTGCCAGCAGTCGCGGGATAGTTCACAGGGCTGAAGCTTTCTTT CASSRGIVHRAEAFF TRBJ1-1 15 NA TRBV27 NA
TGTGCCAGCTCACCACTCTCGGGGGGCTCTGGTAACACTGAAGCTTTCTTT CASSPLSGGSGNTEAFF TRBJ1-1 17 NA TRBV18 NA
TGTGCCAGCAGCCAAGATCGGAGCGGGGGGCCGGACATTCAGTACTTC CASSQDRSGGPDIQYF TRBJ2-4 16 once TRBV4-2 TRBD2
TGTGCCAGCAGCTTAGCGGGGGCTGGGAATCAGCCCCAGCATTTT CASSLAGAGNQPQHF TRBJ1-5 15 few TRBV7-6 NA
TGTGCCTGGAGTACCCCAGACAGGGTCAGTCAGCCCCAGCATTTT CAWSTPDRVSQPQHF TRBJ1-5 15 few TRBV30 TRBD1